This T cell receptor (beta chain) was observed in a study of blood T cells in healthy people across ages. V was pared by 4 bases and J by 8 bases, with 2 bases of the junction left unmatched. The CDR3 extends over 14 amino acids. A J-beta primer mix and a sample-barcoded 5' primer were used in a second PCR of roughly 7 to 12 cycles. MiXCR, applied by TCRdb to the 5' RACE reads, yields one record per CDR3 protein. Among about 970,000 distinct CDR3 sequences, roughly 51% were seen once, and the ten largest hold over 20%. Isolating PBMCs gave at least 7 million of these cells per sample. The TCR originated in a woman aged 60-70 years in good health. The sequenced sample consisted of blood. The rearrangement uses TRBV12-3 or TRBV12-4 and TRBJ2-3; 14 positions match TRBD2. The CDR3 DNA reads TGTGCCAGCAGTTCAGGACTAGCGGGAGGTACGCAGTATTTT. It codes for CASSSGLAGGTQYF.